The clone carrying this TCR beta chain was observed a single time. The sample originates from a study of T-cell reconstitution after alpha-beta-depleted transplantation in children. Germline V lookup: CDR1 MDHEN, CDR2 SYDVKM. The V end lost 5 bases, the J end lost 3 bases, and 15 bases lay between the germline ends. CDR3 length equals 15 residues. The TCRbeta library was prepared with unique molecular identifiers. One entry per CDR3 protein results from TCRdb running MiXCR on the PCR reads. The sample lists about 150,000 distinct CDR3 sequences; roughly 10% were seen once. The sequences come from PBMCs, collected before TCRalphabeta/CD19-depleted stem cell transplant. The chain recombines TRBV28 with TRBJ2-3, with D perhaps TRBD1 (5 bases). This clonotype was obtained from a boy aged 2-9 years with acute myeloid leukemia, due to receive a stem cell transplant. CDR3 protein: CASSDRGITTDTQYF. In DNA form, the CDR3 reads TGTGCCAGCAGTGACAGAGGTATTACGACAGATACGCAGTATTTT.